These 14 T cell receptor beta chains share one sample of origin, sequenced in a study of T cell responses to AZD1222 COVID-19 vaccine. Produced via immunoSEQ multiplex PCR; TCRdb's table is partial and in-frame only. The table has 110,000 or so clones, about 90% seen once. The sample in question was peripheral blood, obtained on day 0 of AZD1222 vaccination. The source of these receptors is an adult in good health.

The V call is TRBV19, the J call TRBJ1-1; TRBD1 matches at 8 bases. V dropped 9 bases and J dropped 4; count of bases not matched to a gene: 4. This CDR3 comprises 12 residues. In germline, CDR1 is LNHDA, CDR2 SQIVND (reference sequence). CDR3 amino acids: CASRTGSTEAFF. The CDR3 nucleotides read TGTGCCAGCCGGACAGGGAGCACTGAAGCTTTCTTT.

This chain uses TRBV7-2 with TRBJ1-1; D perhaps matches TRBD1 (6 bases). This CDR3 comprises 12 residues. Per germline, CDR1 SGHTA and CDR2 FQGNSA. The germline V and J ends were trimmed by 5 bases and 6 bases, with 10 bases remaining between them. CDR3 protein: CASSRAGAEAFF. CDR3 bases: TGTGCCAGCAGCCGAGCAGGGGCTGAAGCTTTCTTT.

The gene calls are TRBV6-5 and TRBJ1-3; perhaps TRBD1 as D (6 bases). Germline values: CDR1 MNHEY, CDR2 SVGAGI. This CDR3 has 13 residues. Trimming removed 7 bases from V and 7 bases from J, with 14 bases in between. CDR3: CASTPGQSNTIYF. CDR3 nucleotide sequence: TGTGCCAGCACCCCCGGACAGTCGAACACCATATATTTT.

This clone was seen just once. V and J are TRBV3-1 (or the pseudogene TRBV3-2) and TRBJ1-1; 8 nucleotides align to TRBD1. V shed 4 bases and J 0 bases; nucleotides not matched to a gene: 13. The germline CDR1 and CDR2 sequences are LGHDT and YNNKEL (reference sequence). The CDR3 sequence is 18 residues long. The CDR3 sequence is CASSRSGGTGSLNTEAFF. In DNA, the CDR3 is TGTGCCAGCAGCCGATCTGGCGGGACAGGATCCCTGAACACTGAAGCTTTCTTT.

The chain uses TRBV10-3 and TRBJ2-1, with TRBD2 as a possible D gene (6 bases). CDR3 length: 17 residues. V was pared by 2 bases and J by 1 base, with 15 bases between. The germline CDR1 and CDR2 sequences are ENHRY and SYGVKD. The CDR3 reads CAISEDLGGISYNEQFF. CDR3 nucleotide sequence: TGTGCCATCAGTGAGGACCTTGGGGGGATTTCCTACAATGAGCAGTTCTTC.

This chain joins TRBV10-3 and TRBJ1-2; D is unclear. With 5 bases removed from V and 5 bases from J, the gap between germline ends came to 15 bases. This CDR3 is built from 14 residues. Germline V lookup: CDR1 ENHRY, CDR2 SYGVKD. The CDR3 sequence is CAISNSVAGYGYTF. In nucleotides, the CDR3 is TGTGCCATCAGTAATAGCGTCGCCGGGTATGGCTACACCTTC.

This chain joins TRBV5-1 and TRBJ2-5, with 11 positions matching TRBD1. CDR1 and CDR2 (germline): SGHRS, YFSETQ. V was pared by 3 bases and J by 4 bases, with 2 bases of the junction left unmatched. The CDR3 is 14 residues long. The DNA for the CDR3 is TGCGCCAGCAGCTCCGGACAGGGGGCAGAGACCCAGTACTTC. As protein: CASSSGQGAETQYF.

The genes are TRBV7-3 and TRBJ1-1; no firm D call. V shed 1 base and J shed 6 bases, with 9 bases lying between them. From germline, CDR1 is SGHTA and CDR2 FQGTGA. This CDR3 spans 13 amino acids. The CDR3 spells CASSLRATAEAFF. The CDR3 nucleotides read TGTGCCAGCAGCTTAAGGGCAACGGCTGAAGCTTTCTTT.

The rearrangement joins TRBV10-3 to TRBJ2-7, with a tentative D call TRBD2 (6 bases). The CDR3 loop spans 16 amino acids. Trimming took off 4 bases at V and 0 bases at J, with 16 bases between the two ends. Germline lookup yields CDR1 ENHRY and CDR2 SYGVKD. The CDR3 DNA reads as TGTGCCATCAGTGTAACCGGGACTCAGAGCTCCTACGAGCAGTACTTC. It yields the protein CAISVTGTQSSYEQYF.

This sequence joins TRBV3-1 (or the pseudogene TRBV3-2) and TRBJ1-2, with 8 positions matching TRBD1. CDR1 and CDR2 (germline): LGHDT, YNNKEL (reference sequence). The CDR3 spans 16 residues. V trimming: 4 bases; J trimming: 3 bases; junction bases outside the gene matches: 10. The CDR3 spells CASSPTLTDRDYGYTF. DNA for the CDR3: TGTGCCAGCAGCCCAACTCTCACGGACAGGGACTATGGCTACACCTTC.

The rearrangement uses TRBV18 and TRBJ2-7; D perhaps matches TRBD2 (6 bases). Germline V gives CDR1 KGHSH, CDR2 LQKENI. Trimming removed 4 bases from V and 0 bases from J, with 16 bases in between. This CDR3 is built from 16 residues. The CDR3 sequence: CASSRRPGTGSYEQYF. CDR3 bases: TGTGCCAGCTCACGCCGCCCCGGGACTGGCTCCTACGAGCAGTACTTC.

This chain uses TRBV10-2 with TRBJ1-2; D gene uncertain. Germline values: CDR1 WSHSY, CDR2 SAAADI. This CDR3 is 13 amino acids long. With 7 bases removed from V and 2 bases from J, the gap between germline ends came to 11 bases. The CDR3, as DNA: TGCGCCAGCACACGCTCACAAAACTATGGCTACACCTTC. Translation: CASTRSQNYGYTF.

This chain connects TRBV6-6 to TRBJ2-5; possibly TRBD1 or TRBD2 for D (5 bases each). Germline V CDR1 and CDR2: MNHNY, SVGAGI (reference sequence). This CDR3 comprises 16 residues. V was trimmed by 6 bases and J by 0 bases, leaving 17 bases between them. CDR3 region: CASSLSRDLYQETQYF. Written as DNA, the CDR3 is TGTGCCAGCAGCCTTTCCCGGGACCTGTACCAAGAGACCCAGTACTTC.

A single count supports this clone. This rearrangement joins TRBV2 to TRBJ1-1, with 12 bases identical to TRBD1. The CDR3 has 16 amino acids. In germline, CDR1 is SNHLY, CDR2 FYNNEI. Trimming removed 9 bases from V and 6 bases from J; junction bases left unmatched: 14. CDR3 region: CAREAGQGAALPEAFF. CDR3 nucleotide sequence: TGTGCCAGAGAGGCGGGACAGGGGGCGGCTCTTCCTGAAGCTTTCTTT.